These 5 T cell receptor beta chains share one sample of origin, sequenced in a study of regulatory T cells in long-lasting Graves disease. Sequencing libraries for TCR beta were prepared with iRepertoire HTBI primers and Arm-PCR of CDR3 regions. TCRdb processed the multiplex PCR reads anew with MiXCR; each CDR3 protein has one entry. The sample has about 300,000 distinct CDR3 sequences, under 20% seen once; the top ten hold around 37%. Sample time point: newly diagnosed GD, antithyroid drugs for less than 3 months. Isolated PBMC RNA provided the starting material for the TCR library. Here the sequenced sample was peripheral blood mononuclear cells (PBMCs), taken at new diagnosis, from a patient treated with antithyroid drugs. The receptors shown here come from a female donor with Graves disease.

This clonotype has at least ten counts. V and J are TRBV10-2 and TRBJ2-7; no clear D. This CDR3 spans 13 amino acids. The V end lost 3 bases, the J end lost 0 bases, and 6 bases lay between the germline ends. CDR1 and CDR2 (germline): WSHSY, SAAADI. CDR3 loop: CASSELFSYEQYF. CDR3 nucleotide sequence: TGCGCCAGCAGTGAACTGTTCTCCTACGAGCAGTACTTC.

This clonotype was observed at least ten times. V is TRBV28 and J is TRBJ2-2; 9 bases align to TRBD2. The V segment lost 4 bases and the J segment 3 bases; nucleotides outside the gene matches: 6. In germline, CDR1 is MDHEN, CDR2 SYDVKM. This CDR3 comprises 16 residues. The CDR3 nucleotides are TGTGCCAGCAGTTCCCTTTTAGCGGGAGACACCGGGGAGCTGTTTTTT. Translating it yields CASSSLLAGDTGELFF.

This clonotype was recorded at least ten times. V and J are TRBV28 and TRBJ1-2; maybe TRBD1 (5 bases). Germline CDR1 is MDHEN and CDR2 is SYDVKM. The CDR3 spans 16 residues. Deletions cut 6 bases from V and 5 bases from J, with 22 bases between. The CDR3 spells CASSLGPGRSFYGYTF. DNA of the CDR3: TGTGCCAGCAGCTTAGGACCGGGACGCTCATTTTATGGCTACACCTTC.

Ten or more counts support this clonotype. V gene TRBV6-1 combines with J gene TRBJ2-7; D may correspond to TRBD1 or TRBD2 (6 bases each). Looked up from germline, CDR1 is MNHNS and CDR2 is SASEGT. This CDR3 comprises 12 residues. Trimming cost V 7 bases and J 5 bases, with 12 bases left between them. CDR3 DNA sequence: TGTGCCAGCAAAGGTGGGGGGCACGAGCAGTACTTC. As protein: CASKGGGHEQYF.

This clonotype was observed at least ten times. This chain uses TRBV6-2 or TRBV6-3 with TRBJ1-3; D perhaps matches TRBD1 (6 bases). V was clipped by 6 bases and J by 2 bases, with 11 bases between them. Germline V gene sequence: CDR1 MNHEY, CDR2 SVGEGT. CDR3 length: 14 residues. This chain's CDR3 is CASRETGPGNTIYF. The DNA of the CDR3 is TGTGCCAGCAGAGAAACAGGGCCTGGAAACACCATATATTTT.